This T cell receptor beta chain comes out of a study of CD8+ T cells in alopecia areata. As for the study in general: Oral tofacitinib (5 to 10 mg twice daily) was administered to treated patients.

Germline CDR1 reads LGHNA; CDR2 reads YSLEER. Between the trimmed V and J ends, which lost 8 bases and 10 bases, there was a span of 15 bases. This CDR3 contains 12 residues. Whole-study findings and limits: Affected scalp, especially in alopecia totalis/universalis, had a higher clonality than normal scalp did. Normal skin contains resident alphabeta T cells, and these are also sequenced in scalp samples.

This clone was seen more than once but under ten times. No antigen is known for it. Treatment given: oral pan-JAK inhibitor, 5-10 mg twice daily. Lesional scalp punch biopsies and peripheral blood were collected from alopecia areata patients. cDNA prepared by RNA extraction and subsequent reverse transcription served as the template for sequencing. Produced via immunoSEQ multiplex PCR; TCRdb's table is partial and in-frame only. The top ten clones hold about 1.4% of a sample with some 240,000 clones, more than 45% of them seen once. The sequence came from a human donor with alopecia areata. The rearrangement joins TRBV4-3 to TRBJ2-1; D may be TRBD2 (6 bases). Sequencing used CD4+ T cells sorted from blood, obtained at week 4, from a patient treated with tofacitinib. CDR3 coding DNA: TGCGCCAGCGGGACTGCCTTTGGAGAGCAGTTCTTC. Translating it yields CASGTAFGEQFF.